This TCR beta chain was identified in a study of shared clonotypes between healthy human individuals. Overall study findings and caveats: Richness estimates generally favored naive over memory subsets. Generation probability values for non-shared clonotypes were lower than those for clonotypes shared by all four donors.

Comments on this clone: Its matching antigen is unknown.

The input for sorted-subset replicate PCRs was around 0.2 ug DNA, around 27,000 T cell genomes. The assay was immunoSEQ multiplex PCR, and TCRdb's table has in-frame clones only and misses some. The data contain 1,500,000 or so clones, 98% of them singletons. Recent acute infections and vaccinations were absent in the healthy HIV-negative adult donors. The germline V and J ends were trimmed by 2 bases and 6 bases, with 14 bases remaining between them. Germline CDR1 and CDR2: ENHRY and SYGVKD. This CDR3 contains 15 residues. This rearrangement joins TRBV10-3 to TRBJ1-5, with D unresolved. This TCR was sampled from a man aged 25-45 years in good health. Material: naive CD4+ T cells sorted from blood. Sample subset: CD45RA+ positively selected. CDR3 sequence: CAISETQVGSQPQHF. The CDR3, as DNA: TGTGCCATCAGTGAGACGCAGGTGGGTTCTCAGCCCCAGCATTTT.